The 22 T cell receptor beta chains reported below all come from one sample, sequenced in a study of Ad26.COV2.S vaccination and SARS-CoV-2 variants. Data came from immunoSEQ multiplex PCR; TCRdb stores just in-frame clones and leaves some out. The sample shows 500,000 or so clones, approximately 89% of them seen only once. Treatment in this sample: about 20 received Ad26.COV2.S at low or high dose, single or two shots; about 5 received placebo; per-sample allocation not given. Samples were taken on day 63 after the first vaccine or placebo injection. The specimen was peripheral blood, collected in a trial of Ad26.COV2.S vaccine versus placebo. All receptors come from a person between 18 and 65 years old who received the Ad26.COV2.S COVID-19 vaccine or a placebo.

This chain uses TRBV29-1 with TRBJ2-5; TRBD2 is a possible D gene (5 bases). Germline V CDR1 and CDR2: SQVTM, ANQGSEA. The V gene lost 4 bases and the J gene lost 5 bases, with 17 bases spanning the gap. This CDR3 is 14 amino acids long. This CDR3 is CSVGGPGGMETQYF. CDR3 nucleotide sequence: TGCAGCGTTGGAGGCCCCGGAGGTATGGAGACCCAGTACTTC.

J is TRBJ2-1 and V is TRBV5-6; the D is unclear. Trimming removed 2 bases at V and 8 bases at J, with 8 bases between. CDR1 is SGHDT, CDR2 YYEEEE, per germline. This CDR3 has 12 amino acids. The CDR3 region is CASSFRLDEQFF. CDR3 coding DNA: TGTGCCAGCAGCTTCAGGTTGGATGAGCAGTTCTTC.

The V call is TRBV18, the J call TRBJ1-1; D call uncertain. Germline V CDR1 and CDR2: KGHSH, LQKENI. V gave up 4 bases and J gave up 5 bases, with 5 bases separating them. CDR3 length equals 11 residues. The CDR3 DNA is TGTGCCAGCTCACGGCTGACTGAAGCTTTCTTT. As protein: CASSRLTEAFF.

The chain employs TRBV19 and TRBJ1-2, with 7 bases matching TRBD1. The CDR3 contains 14 residues. CDR1 is LNHDA and CDR2 is SQIVND in the germline V gene (reference sequence). V trimming: 2 bases; J trimming: 4 bases; junction bases outside the gene matches: 4. CDR3 sequence: CASSIRDSLYGYTF. DNA of the CDR3: TGTGCCAGTAGTATAAGGGACAGCCTCTATGGCTACACCTTC.

The genes are TRBV6-4 and TRBJ2-3; TRBD2 agrees at 10 bases. Germline CDR1 and CDR2: MRHNA and SNTAGT. V shed 8 bases, J shed 2 bases, and the junction held 7 bases outside the gene matches. The CDR3 contains 15 residues. This CDR3 is CASGPSGSPTDTQYF. For the CDR3, the DNA is TGTGCCAGCGGTCCTAGCGGGAGCCCCACAGATACGCAGTATTTT.

CDR3 in DNA: TGTGCCAGCAGCTTCAAGCGGGGGGGCCCTGGGGCCAACGTCCTGACTTTC. Translated, it gives CASSFKRGGPGANVLTF. The J gene is TRBJ2-6, the V gene TRBV7-3; 10 positions agree with TRBD2. CDR3 size: 17 residues. Germline V gene lookup returns CDR1 SGHTA and CDR2 FQGTGA. Trimming cost V 3 bases and J 2 bases; bases outside gene matches: 4.

V usage is TRBV5-1 and J usage is TRBJ2-7; D not resolved. V dropped 1 base and J dropped 2 bases, with 10 bases sitting between them. The CDR3 is 14 residues long. Germline CDR1 and CDR2: SGHRS and YFSETQ. CDR3 sequence: CASSLLGPPYEQYF. CDR3 sequence (DNA): TGCGCCAGCAGCTTGCTCGGTCCCCCCTACGAGCAGTACTTC.

This clone was seen only once. The gene calls are TRBV6-5 and TRBJ1-2, with D possibly being TRBD1 (6 bases). Germline V gene data show CDR1 as MNHEY and CDR2 as SVGAGI. Deletions cut 5 bases from V and 8 bases from J, with 12 bases between. This CDR3 region has 12 residues. The CDR3 nucleotides are TGTGCCAGCAGTACAGGGCTAGGAGGCTACACCTTC. Residues: CASSTGLGGYTF.

V gene TRBV11-3 combines with J gene TRBJ2-3; D possibly corresponds to TRBD1 (5 bases). V dropped 1 base and J dropped 7 bases, with 9 bases sitting between them. Per germline, CDR1 SGHNT and CDR2 YENEEA. The CDR3 runs 13 residues. This CDR3 is CASSLGRGHTQYF. CDR3 nucleotides: TGTGCCAGCAGCTTAGGAAGGGGCCATACGCAGTATTTT.

This sequence joins TRBV7-9 and TRBJ2-5; D remains unclear. Germline values: CDR1 SEHNR, CDR2 FQNEAQ (reference sequence). This CDR3 is 19 amino acids long. Trimming removed 1 base from V and 3 bases from J, with 24 bases in between. CDR3 nucleotides: TGTGCCAGCAGCTTAGTCGGTGCCGTCGGATTGGGGTTAAAAGAGACCCAGTACTTC. Translated: CASSLVGAVGLGLKETQYF.

The chain carries TRBV7-8 and TRBJ2-5, with D tentatively TRBD2 (6 bases). V was trimmed by 1 base and J by 5 bases, leaving 17 bases between them. CDR1 and CDR2 from the germline V gene are SGHVS and FQNEAQ. The CDR3 has 16 amino acids. CDR3 loop: CASSLGTLAWAETQYF. The CDR3 nucleotides read TGTGCCAGCAGCTTAGGGACCCTAGCGTGGGCGGAGACCCAGTACTTC.

The gene calls are TRBV11-3 and TRBJ1-2; tentative D call: TRBD1 (6 bases). V lost 5 bases to trimming and J lost 0 bases, with 13 bases between them. Looked up from germline, CDR1 is SGHNT and CDR2 is YENEEA. This CDR3 has 15 residues. This chain's CDR3 is CASSAQRGTNYGYTF. The CDR3 DNA is TGTGCCAGCAGCGCCCAGAGGGGGACTAACTATGGCTACACCTTC.

The rearrangement joins TRBV5-4 to TRBJ2-4; no clear D gene. Trimming left V 1 base short and J 0 bases short, with 5 bases between. The CDR3 is 14 residues long. The V gene's germline CDR1 is SGHNT and CDR2 YYREEE (reference sequence). CDR3 amino acids: CASSLSLAKNIQYF. CDR3 bases: TGTGCCAGCAGCTTGTCCTTAGCCAAAAACATTCAGTACTTC.

As DNA, the CDR3 is TGTGCCAGCAGCCTCCATGCGGTCACCGGGGAGCTGTTTTTT. This encodes CASSLHAVTGELFF. The V call is TRBV7-9, the J call TRBJ2-2, with D uncertain. Germline values: CDR1 SEHNR, CDR2 FQNEAQ (reference sequence). This CDR3 is 14 amino acids long. V lost 5 bases and J lost 4, with 11 bases in between.

This clone was counted only a few times. The chain uses TRBV6-2 or TRBV6-3 and TRBJ2-1; maybe TRBD1 (5 bases). The length of the CDR3 is 13 residues. Germline CDR1 and CDR2: MNHEY and SVGEGT. V lost 2 bases and J 6 bases, leaving 8 bases between the germline ends. The CDR3 nucleotides read TGTGCCAGCAGTTACGGGGCGGTCAATGAGCAGTTCTTC. Its translation is CASSYGAVNEQFF.

The chain uses TRBV11-1 and TRBJ2-1; 8 nucleotides line up with TRBD2. J was trimmed by 8 bases and V by 2 bases; bases with no gene match: 8. The CDR3 runs 15 residues. Germline V gives CDR1 SGHAT, CDR2 FQDESV (reference sequence). In DNA, the CDR3 is TGTGCCAGCAGCTTATCAACGGGAGGGCCCTATGAGCAGTTCTTC. As protein: CASSLSTGGPYEQFF.

This clone was seen only once. The gene calls are TRBV5-1 and TRBJ1-1; no clear D gene. V was clipped by 4 bases and J by 0 bases, with 13 bases between them. Germline CDR1 SGHRS, CDR2 YFSETQ. This CDR3 has 15 amino acids. The CDR3 nucleotides are TGCGCCAGCAGCGCCCGGACGGCGGTGAACACTGAAGCTTTCTTT. It codes for CASSARTAVNTEAFF.

This clone was picked up one time. The chain combines TRBV4-2 with TRBJ2-3; 13 bases are a match to TRBD2. The germline V gene has CDR1 LGHNA and CDR2 YNFKEQ. Trimming cost V 0 bases and J 4 bases; bases outside gene matches: 4. This CDR3 comprises 17 residues. CDR3 sequence reads: CASSQDRLAGGPDTQYF. In nucleotides, the CDR3 is TGTGCCAGCAGCCAAGATCGACTAGCGGGAGGACCAGATACGCAGTATTTT.

The V call is TRBV18, the J call TRBJ1-1, with D unclear. The germline V and J ends were trimmed by 3 bases and 2 bases, with 10 bases remaining between them. CDR1 and CDR2 (germline): KGHSH, LQKENI. The CDR3 is 14 amino acids. The CDR3 DNA reads as TGTGCCAGCTCACCCGGGAAACTCAACACTGAAGCTTTCTTT. It codes for CASSPGKLNTEAFF.

The chain carries TRBV28 and TRBJ1-4; D not resolved. This CDR3 region has 11 residues. The V and J ends lost 8 bases and 0 bases respectively, with 1 base between them. The germline V gene encodes CDR1 MDHEN and CDR2 SYDVKM. DNA of the CDR3: TGTGCCAGCTCAACTAATGAAAAACTGTTTTTT. It codes for CASSTNEKLFF.

The DNA for the CDR3 is TGTGCCAGCAGTCCCCGACTAGCGGGGGGGCACGGGGGGCAGTTCTTC. Translation gives CASSPRLAGGHGGQFF. The chain joins TRBV6-2 or TRBV6-3 to TRBJ2-1, with TRBD2 identical over 14 bases. The CDR3 loop spans 16 amino acids. Unmatched junction bases numbered 12, after V lost 5 bases and J lost 12 bases. The germline CDR1 and CDR2 sequences are MNHEY and SVGEGT.

The chain couples TRBV6-5 to TRBJ1-2, with TRBD1 identical over 7 bases. After removal of 5 bases from V and 4 bases from J, the junction contained 10 bases not matched to a gene. CDR3 size: 15 residues. CDR1 MNHEY and CDR2 SVGAGI come from the germline V gene. The CDR3 is CASSQIPGQLYGYTF. CDR3 nucleotides: TGTGCCAGCAGTCAGATCCCGGGACAGCTCTATGGCTACACCTTC.